The T cell receptor beta chain under discussion was sequenced for a study of T cell responses to AZD1222 COVID-19 vaccine. Study findings and constraints: Donors were chiefly white British, with a greater number of females, and clonal diversity was perhaps underestimated.

Only in-frame clones appear in the TCRdb table, and some are missing; sequencing was by immunoSEQ multiplex PCR. The repertoire holds 70,000 to 100,000 clones, with over 75% as singletons. About this clone itself: The antigen is unknown.

Doses given second, at about 4 or about 12 weeks, were pooled. Per germline, CDR1 SQVTM and CDR2 ANQGSEA. CDR3 length: 13 amino acids. With 5 bases removed from V and 1 base from J, the gap between germline ends came to 11 bases. This sequence originates from an adult who received the AZD1222 COVID-19 vaccine. This sequence joins TRBV29-1 and TRBJ1-1; D is perhaps TRBD1 (5 bases). This specimen consisted of peripheral blood, obtained 28 days after the second AZD1222 dose. The DNA of the CDR3 is TGCAGCGTTTGGCCAGGGTCGAACACTGAAGCTTTCTTT. As protein: CSVWPGSNTEAFF.